This TCR beta chain was documented in a study of OX40 agonist ivuxolimab in advanced cancers. Study information: The patients received agonistic anti-OX40 (CD134) antibody ivuxolimab. Dose-escalation patients' cancers were hepatocellular carcinoma, melanoma, renal cell or head and neck cancer.

It was autoimmune disease history or systemic immunosuppression that excluded patients. This clone was observed once. Germline-derived CDR1 and CDR2 are SEHNR and FQNEAQ (reference sequence). The germline V and J ends were trimmed by 4 bases and 6 bases, with 8 bases remaining between them. The CDR3 totals 12 residues. Sequencing used immunoSEQ multiplex PCR; TCRdb keeps in-frame clones, though not all of them. The sample consists of approximately 90,000 clones, 89% of them appearing once. The sample in question was CD4+ or CD8+ T cells sorted from blood, obtained in a trial of the OX40 agonist ivuxolimab. The sequence came from an adult with an advanced solid tumor such as melanoma, head and neck, liver or kidney cancer. The genes are TRBV7-9 and TRBJ2-3, with unresolved D. The DNA for the CDR3 is TGTGCCAGCAGCTCCTTGGGGGATACGCAGTATTTT. Translating gives CASSSLGDTQYF. The full variable domain, in which reference TRBV7-9 and TRBJ2-3 provide the parts outside the CDR3, is DTGVSQNPRHKITKRGQNVTFRCDPISEHNRLYWYRQTLGQGPEFLTYFQNEAQLEKSRLLSDRFSAERPKGSFSTLEIQRTEQGDSAMYLCASSSLGDTQYFGPGTRLTVL.